Sequencing of this T cell receptor beta chain was carried out in a study of T cell responses to AZD1222 COVID-19 vaccine. The table came from immunoSEQ multiplex PCR; TCRdb's copy has only in-frame clones and leaves some out. The profile covers under 200,000 clones, with approximately 94% appearing a single time and less than 4% taken by the ten largest. This clone was detected once. In germline, CDR1 is DFQATT, CDR2 SNEGSKA (reference sequence). Trimming removed 4 bases from V and 4 bases from J, with 5 bases in between. The CDR3 extends over 11 amino acids. Here the sequenced sample was peripheral blood, taken 28 days after the second dose of the MenACWY control vaccine. The rearrangement joins TRBV20-1 to TRBJ1-3; no clear D gene. The clonotype comes from an adult who received the MenACWY meningococcal vaccine as a control. The DNA for the CDR3 is TGCAGTGCTATGAGGGGAAACACCATATATTTT. The encoded protein is CSAMRGNTIYF.